This T cell receptor beta chain was obtained from a study of shared clonotypes between healthy human individuals. Clones were read by immunoSEQ multiplex PCR, and TCRdb kept only the in-frame ones, dropping some. The sample consists of approximately 1,000,000 clones, about 84% of them appearing once. Trimming cost V 2 bases and J 6 bases, with 13 bases left between them. This CDR3 has 15 amino acids. Germline V gives CDR1 LNHNV, CDR2 YYDKDF (reference sequence). The chain couples TRBV15 to TRBJ1-4, with D unclear. Sequencing input: memory CD4+ T cells from PBMCs. Stated subset: CD45RA-negative fraction. The origin of this receptor is a man aged 18 to 29 in good health. Some clones in this sample may be carry-over from other donors' samples. In nucleotides, the CDR3 is TGTGCCACCAGCAGAAACCTAGCATGGGATGAAAAACTGTTTTTT. It is translated as CATSRNLAWDEKLFF.